This TCR beta chain was recovered during a study of blood T cell repertoires in COVID-19. About the study: PBMCs, B-cell-depleted T cells, or T cells provided the cDNA or gDNA that made up the material.

Germline V gene sequence: CDR1 LGHNT, CDR2 FRNRAP. The CDR3 is 14 amino acids. V was cut by 3 bases and J by 0 bases, with 8 bases left in between. Under the authors' procedure: Amplification of reference gene primers provided the estimated nucleated cell counts. Profiled with immunoSEQ multiplex PCR; TCRdb holds only in-frame clones, not every one. V and J calls and clone size follow that table, whereas D and trimming were derived from the DNA. The repertoire holds tens of thousands of clones, with roughly 83% as singletons. The sequenced sample was peripheral blood. The chain uses TRBV12-5 and TRBJ2-5; maybe TRBD2 (6 bases). This receptor was identified in a man in his sixties or seventies with acute or convalescent COVID-19. DNA for the CDR3: TGTGCTAGTGGTTTCGGGGGAAACCAAGAGACCCAGTACTTC. As protein: CASGFGGNQETQYF. The full variable domain, rest sourced from reference TRBV12-5 and TRBJ2-5, is DARVTQTPRHKVTEMGQEVTMRCQPILGHNTVFWYRQTMMQGLELLAYFRNRAPLDDSGMPKDRFSAEMPDATLATLKIQPSEPRDSAVYFCASGFGGNQETQYFGPGTRLLVL.